What follows are 14 T cell receptor beta chains derived from one specimen sequenced in a study of read filtering for tumor transcriptome and immune sequencing. This library used roughly 400 ng RNA and molecular barcoded adaptors spanning alpha/delta and beta/gamma chains. TCRdb reprocessed the reads via MiXCR and lists one record per CDR3 protein. This repertoire shows around 35,000 distinct CDR3 sequences, roughly 15% found once; its top ten account for less than 40%. The sequenced sample consisted of a population of CD138-negative cells sorted from bone marrow. The receptors come from a donor at least 40 years old with multiple myeloma.

The sample holds many counts of this clonotype. The chain carries TRBV6-2 or TRBV6-3 and TRBJ1-2, with D possibly matching TRBD1 (6 bases). The CDR3 is made up of 15 amino acids. Germline CDR1 reads MNHEY; CDR2 reads SVGEGT. Between the trimmed V and J ends, which lost 0 bases and 4 bases, there was a span of 12 bases. CDR3 DNA sequence: TGTGCCAGCAGTTACTCGGGCAGGGGTTCCTATGGCTACACCTTC. Its protein is CASSYSGRGSYGYTF.

This clonotype was seen ten or more times. The chain is built from TRBV4-3 and TRBJ2-1; 10 bases map to TRBD2. Germline V gene data show CDR1 as LGHNA and CDR2 as YSLEER. The CDR3 spans 19 residues. V gave up 1 base and J gave up 2 bases; unmatched junction bases: 11. The CDR3 is CASSQGSPTTSGPYNEQFF. DNA for the CDR3: TGCGCCAGCAGCCAAGGGTCCCCCACGACTAGCGGGCCCTACAATGAGCAGTTCTTC.

This clonotype has at least ten counts. The chain has TRBV30 and TRBJ1-2; D is possibly TRBD1 (5 bases). This CDR3 region has 15 residues. Trimming took 4 bases from V and 0 from J, leaving 15 bases between them. The germline CDR1 and CDR2 sequences are GTSNPN and SVGIG (reference sequence). CDR3 in amino acids: CAWKFPGGPNYGYTF. For the CDR3, the DNA is TGTGCCTGGAAGTTCCCGGGGGGACCTAACTATGGCTACACCTTC.

This clonotype has at least ten counts. V usage is TRBV20-1 and J usage is TRBJ1-4, with D possibly matching TRBD1 (5 bases). Germline assignment: CDR1 DFQATT and CDR2 SNEGSKA (reference sequence). The V end lost 3 bases, the J end lost 6 bases, and 5 bases lay between the germline ends. This CDR3 spans 11 amino acids. CDR3 DNA sequence: TGCAGTGCTAGGGGGGATGAAAAACTGTTTTTT. This codes for CSARGDEKLFF.

At least ten counts were recorded for this clonotype. The rearrangement uses TRBV9 and TRBJ2-5; 8 positions match TRBD1. Germline assignment: CDR1 SGDLS and CDR2 YYNGEE. V was pared by 5 bases and J by 2 bases, with 5 bases of the junction left unmatched. CDR3 length: 14 amino acids. CDR3 sequence: CASSTGTGQETQYF. The CDR3 DNA reads as TGTGCCAGCAGTACCGGGACAGGTCAAGAGACCCAGTACTTC.

This clonotype was observed a handful of times. This chain connects TRBV12-3 or TRBV12-4 to TRBJ1-1, with TRBD1 matching 8 bases. The CDR3 runs to 13 residues. With 9 bases clipped from V and 2 bases from J, the junction kept 5 bases outside the gene matches. The CDR3 DNA follows: TGTGCCAGTACGACAGGGGCAAACACTGAAGCTTTCTTT. It specifies CASTTGANTEAFF.

Many counts were recorded for this clonotype. The chain has TRBV3-1 and TRBJ2-5; D is unclear. Trimming stripped 4 bases from V and 6 bases from J, with 9 bases between. CDR1 is LGHDT, CDR2 YNNKEL, per germline (reference sequence). The length of the CDR3 is 12 residues. CDR3 residues: CASSPLGKTQYF. CDR3 nucleotides: TGTGCCAGCAGCCCGCTAGGGAAGACCCAGTACTTC.

This clonotype was counted many times. The J gene is TRBJ2-1, the V gene TRBV3-1; 8 bases line up with TRBD2. Germline CDR1 and CDR2: LGHDT and YNNKEL (reference sequence). The CDR3 has 15 amino acids. V shed 6 bases and J 5 bases; nucleotides not matched to a gene: 9. CDR3 bases: TGTGCCAGCAGTTACGGGGGGGAGAGGAACAATGAGCAGTTCTTC. It codes for CASSYGGERNNEQFF.

The genes are TRBV4-1 and TRBJ2-1; possibly TRBD1 for D (5 bases). Trimming left V 0 bases short and J 0 bases short, with 9 bases between. CDR3 length equals 16 residues. Germline lookup yields CDR1 MGHRA and CDR2 YSYEKL. CDR3: CASSQEDSSSYNEQFF. CDR3 sequence (DNA): TGCGCCAGCAGCCAAGAAGACAGTAGCTCCTACAATGAGCAGTTCTTC.

This rearrangement joins TRBV15 to TRBJ1-1, with D uncertain. Germline CDR1 and CDR2: LNHNV and YYDKDF (reference sequence). The CDR3 extends over 13 amino acids. V shed 4 bases and J shed 5 bases, with 11 bases lying between them. DNA of the CDR3: TGTGCCACCAGCAAGGAGGCTTGGACTGAAGCTTTCTTT. It codes for CATSKEAWTEAFF.

V and J are TRBV6-2 or TRBV6-3 and TRBJ2-5; 10 bases are a match to TRBD1. V shed 7 bases and J 4 bases; nucleotides not matched to a gene: 12. The CDR3 runs 16 residues. The germline V gene encodes CDR1 MNHEY and CDR2 SVGEGT. The CDR3 DNA is TGTGCCAGCAAACCCCGGGGGACAGGGGTCCGAGAGACCCAGTACTTC. Translating gives CASKPRGTGVRETQYF.

About this clonotype itself: A much larger clone lies a single base off, so this may be a read error. V gene TRBV18 combines with J gene TRBJ2-6, with D perhaps TRBD1 (5 bases). The V end was cut by 3 bases, the J end by 4 bases, with 16 bases between. This CDR3 comprises 17 residues. CDR1 and CDR2 (germline): KGHSH, LQKENI. The CDR3: CASSPPMGPAGANVLTF. DNA of the CDR3: TGTGCCAGCTCACCCCCGATGGGGCCGGCGGGGGCCAACGTCCTGACTTTC.

As for this clonotype: It is likely a read error: a sequence one base away is far more abundant. This chain uses TRBV6-1 with TRBJ2-3, with TRBD2 matching 10 bases. Germline CDR1 is MNHNS and CDR2 is SASEGT. The CDR3 loop spans 15 amino acids. The DNA for the CDR3 is TGTACCAGCAGCGAGCTAGCGGGAGTTGCAGATACGCAGTATTTT. Its translation is CTSSELAGVADTQYF.

As to this clonotype: A much more abundant neighbour one base away suggests this may be a read error. The J gene is TRBJ2-3, the V gene TRBV5-1; no definite D call. Per germline, CDR1 SGHRS and CDR2 YFSETQ. The CDR3 extends over 15 amino acids. DNA of the CDR3: TGCGCCTGCAGCCGCGAGGATGGTAGCACAGATACGCAGTATTTT. It translates to CACSREDGSTDTQYF.